The clone carrying this TCR beta chain was counted between two and nine times. Its antigen is as yet unknown. The data were obtained in a study of beta chain features in type 1 diabetes. About the research overall: Regarding age, gender and cell yields, patients proved similar to healthy donors. Notes on the study in general: Patients' naive, central memory and Treg TCRB repertoires seemed closer to one another than those of healthy donors. When VDJ junctions were examined, type 1 diabetes patients showed fewer insertions and more deletions.

As every portion of the isolated RNA was reverse transcribed, the sequencing read expressed TCRB transcripts. Libraries were prepared by immunoSEQ multiplex PCR; TCRdb keeps only in-frame clonotypes and omits some of them. The profile shows 150,000 to 170,000 clones, roughly 8% of them singletons. Germline V gives CDR1 SGHTA, CDR2 FQGNSA. CDR3 length: 14 residues. The V segment lost 5 bases and the J segment 9 bases; nucleotides outside the gene matches: 11. The chain couples TRBV7-2 to TRBJ2-7; 9 nucleotides align to TRBD2. The sample was central memory CD4+ T cells from blood. This clonotype originated in a man aged 18 to 29 in good health. This CDR3 is CASSEGLARVSQYF. DNA for the CDR3: TGTGCCAGCAGCGAGGGACTAGCAAGGGTCTCGCAGTACTTC.